The sample holds one count of the clone carrying this T cell receptor (beta chain). As yet, its antigen is unknown. This entry belongs to a study of cytomegalovirus exposure and HLA in healthy donors. Study-level points and caveats: By a later analysis, the bulk of CMV-associated TCR beta chains appeared HLA-restricted. There were over 150 TCR beta chains listed as cytomegalovirus-associated. In an earlier analysis, productive rearrangement rates for most beta V segments clustered near 87% or 30%.

The CDR3 spans 14 residues. V lost 3 bases, J lost 7 bases, and 15 bases lay in between. The V gene's germline CDR1 is MRHNA and CDR2 SNTAGT. PCR employed 60 Vbeta and 13 Jbeta primers. Only in-frame clones appear in the TCRdb table, and some are missing; sequencing was by immunoSEQ multiplex PCR. The sample contains roughly 180,000 clones, more than 60% of which appear only once. This receptor was identified in a woman in her twenties or thirties in good health and CMV-seropositive. V and J are TRBV6-4 and TRBJ1-2; D remains unclear. The sample comprised PBMCs. CDR3 in DNA: TGTGCCAGCAGTGAAACGGTTGGCGGAGCTGGCTACACCTTC. This codes for CASSETVGGAGYTF.